The rows below give T cell receptor beta chains drawn from one sample of a study of T cells in Graves' hyperthyroidism and ophthalmopathy. TCRdb re-derived calls from the multiplex PCR reads in MiXCR, one entry per CDR3 protein. The table shows hundreds of thousands of distinct CDR3 sequences, with over 35% occurring only once. Sequenced input: blood. The receptors were gathered from a man aged 18-30 years with Graves' hyperthyroidism. The CDR3 runs from the conserved cysteine through the conserved F or W. Each record gives: J gene, V gene, D gene, CDR3 length, clone size, CDR3 protein, CDR3 DNA. D genes are given only for firm matches. Clone size is stated in some rows and not others, as once, few, many or a class when expanded.

>TRBJ1-5|TRBV7-9|NA|15|NA
CASSLEAGSNQPQHF
TGTGCCAGCAGCTTAGAGGCGGGTAGCAATCAGCCCCAGCATTTT
>TRBJ2-7|TRBV20-1|NA|14|NA
CSAVRPRDSYEQYF
TGCAGTGCGGTAAGACCTCGGGACTCCTACGAGCAGTACTTC
>TRBJ2-6|TRBV7-9|TRBD2|17|once
CASSLSAGATGANVLTF
TGTGCCAGCAGCTTGAGCGCGGGAGCCACCGGGGCCAACGTCCTGACTTTC
>TRBJ1-4|TRBV20-1|NA|15|few
CSASALGEGNEKLFF
TGCAGTGCTAGTGCCCTGGGGGAAGGTAATGAAAAACTGTTTTTT
>TRBJ1-1|TRBV7-2|TRBD1|15|many
CASSLERQGGTEAFF
TGTGCCAGCAGCTTAGAGAGACAGGGAGGGACTGAAGCTTTCTTT
>TRBJ2-6|TRBV11-2|TRBD2|18|few
CASSRDGTGGSGANVLTF
TGTGCCAGCAGCCGAGATGGGACGGGAGGCTCTGGGGCCAACGTCCTGACTTTC
>TRBJ1-1|TRBV19|NA|17|NA
CASSIDLWGSPNTEAFF
TGTGCCAGTAGTATAGATCTATGGGGATCACCGAACACTGAAGCTTTCTTT
>TRBJ2-7|TRBV29-1|NA|12|many
CSVSMTSNEQYF
TGCAGCGTGTCGATGACTAGTAACGAGCAGTACTTC
>TRBJ1-4|TRBV7-9|NA|15|NA
CASSRRVGVNEKLFF
TGTGCCAGCAGCCGAAGAGTAGGGGTTAATGAAAAACTGTTTTTT
>TRBJ1-1|TRBV29-1|NA|13|many
CSVVEHPNTEAFF
TGCAGCGTTGTTGAGCACCCGAACACTGAAGCTTTCTTT
>TRBJ2-5|TRBV10-3|TRBD2|11|many
CATLGGETQYF
TGTGCCACCCTCGGGGGGGAGACCCAGTACTTC
>TRBJ2-6|TRBV25-1|NA|15|many
CASIGRGAGANVLTF
TGTGCCAGCATTGGAAGGGGGGCCGGGGCCAACGTCCTGACTTTC
>TRBJ2-7|TRBV15|NA|16|NA
CATSRGPDAGPHEQYF
TGTGCCACCAGCAGAGGCCCCGATGCGGGTCCCCACGAGCAGTACTTC
>TRBJ1-2|TRBV7-8|NA|15|NA
CASSQVLRDGQGYTF
TGCGCCAGCAGCCAAGTACTCAGGGACGGGCAAGGCTACACCTTC
>TRBJ2-2|TRBV15|NA|14|many
CATSRGRDTGELFF
TGTGCCACCAGCAGAGGAAGGGACACCGGGGAGCTGTTTTTT
>TRBJ1-5|TRBV10-3|TRBD1|16|many
CAISETGVMGNQPQHF
TGTGCCATCAGCGAGACAGGGGTTATGGGCAATCAGCCCCAGCATTTT
>TRBJ2-2|TRBV7-8|NA|14|NA
CASSPLLSAGELFF
TGTGCCAGCAGCCCCTTACTAAGTGCCGGGGAGCTGTTTTTT
>TRBJ1-1|TRBV12-5|TRBD1|15|NA
CASGADDRGYTEAFF
TGTGCTAGTGGTGCCGACGACAGGGGATACACTGAAGCTTTCTTT
>TRBJ1-1|TRBV27|NA|12|once
CASSPRPGRAFF
TGTGCCAGCAGTCCCCGACCCGGACGGGCTTTCTTT
>TRBJ2-5|TRBV10-3|TRBD1|16|NA
CAISGDRGPVQETQYF
TGTGCCATCAGTGGGGACAGGGGGCCGGTACAAGAGACCCAGTACTTC
>TRBJ1-2|TRBV29-1|NA|11|NA
CSVTDLGGYTF
TGCAGCGTGACAGACTTGGGTGGCTACACCTTC
>TRBJ1-1|TRBV7-3|NA|14|NA
CASSLLGVSTEAFF
TGTGCCAGCAGCCTACTAGGGGTGAGCACTGAAGCTTTCTTT
>TRBJ2-2|TRBV9|TRBD1|14|NA
CASSADRGGGKLFF
TGTGCCAGCAGCGCAGACAGGGGTGGGGGGAAGCTGTTTTTT
>TRBJ1-1|TRBV5-5|NA|14|few
CASSFEGEVAEAFF
TGTGCCAGCAGCTTCGAGGGGGAGGTGGCTGAAGCTTTCTTT